The 26 T cell receptor beta chains below come from one sample, sequenced in a study of regulatory T cells in long-lasting Graves disease. The sample's time point: newly diagnosed GD, antithyroid drugs for less than 3 months. RNA extracted from PBMCs served as the sequencing template. Both iRepertoire HTBI primers and Arm-PCR of CDR3 regions were used to build the TCR beta libraries. A single record per CDR3 protein comes from TCRdb applying MiXCR to the multiplex PCR reads. The sample lists roughly 250,000 distinct CDR3 sequences; around 19% were seen once. These data are also associated with another study on T cells in Graves' hyperthyroidism and ophthalmopathy.

The source was peripheral blood mononuclear cells (PBMCs), collected at new diagnosis, from a patient treated with antithyroid drugs. These receptors came from a woman aged 25 to 39 with Graves disease.

This clonotype was recorded at least ten times. The chain recombines TRBV6-2 or TRBV6-3 with TRBJ2-3; D is unresolved. The CDR3 contains 15 residues. The V gene's germline CDR1 is MNHEY and CDR2 SVGEGT. V lost 6 bases to trimming and J lost 0 bases, with 13 bases between them. CDR3 protein: CASRHVTSSTDTQYF. As DNA, the CDR3 is TGTGCCAGCAGGCATGTGACATCTAGCACAGATACGCAGTATTTT.

This clonotype was seen many times. J is TRBJ1-5 and V is TRBV6-5; 7 bases fit TRBD1. The CDR3 contains 12 residues. Trimming cost V 2 bases and J 11 bases; bases outside gene matches: 3. CDR1 and CDR2 (germline): MNHEY, SVGAGI. For the CDR3, the DNA is TGTGCCAGCAGTTACATGGACAGGACCCAGCATTTT. It translates to CASSYMDRTQHF.

This clonotype has at least ten counts. Germline and junction disagree at one end, which may indicate a read error. The chain joins TRBV12-3 or TRBV12-4 to TRBJ2-2, with D possibly matching TRBD1 (5 bases). The CDR3 has 17 residues. This CDR3 reads CASSLEQGVANTGELFF. CDR3 sequence (DNA): TGTGCCAGCAGCTTAGAGCAGGGTGTCGCGAACACCGGGGAGCTGTTTTTT.

Many counts were recorded for this clonotype. This chain joins TRBV5-1 and TRBJ1-1, with a weak D call TRBD1 (5 bases). The CDR3 spans 14 residues. V lost 4 bases, J lost 1 base, and 11 bases lay in between. Germline loops: CDR1 SGHRS, CDR2 YFSETQ. The CDR3 here is CASSATGTNTEAFF. CDR3 sequence (DNA): TGCGCCAGCAGCGCAACCGGGACGAACACTGAAGCTTTCTTT.

V and J are TRBV20-1 and TRBJ2-7; TRBD2 agrees at 8 bases. Trimming took 5 bases from V and 2 from J; bases not matched to a gene: 5. CDR1 is DFQATT, CDR2 SNEGSKA, per germline (reference sequence). The CDR3 consists of 13 residues. The CDR3 nucleotides are TGCAGTGCTGGAACTAGCGGAACCTACGAGCAGTACTTC. Protein sequence: CSAGTSGTYEQYF.

The chain carries TRBV9 and TRBJ1-3; 7 nucleotides match TRBD1. The CDR3 sequence is 15 residues long. V lost 2 bases to trimming and J lost 4 bases; unmatched junction nucleotides: 6. The germline V gene encodes CDR1 SGDLS and CDR2 YYNGEE. In DNA, the CDR3 is TGTGCCAGCAGCGTTTCCGGGACAGACGGAAACACCATATATTTT. Encoded protein: CASSVSGTDGNTIYF.

V gene TRBV4-2 combines with J gene TRBJ2-2; 15 bases are a match to TRBD2. The CDR3 consists of 21 residues. Germline-derived CDR1 and CDR2 are LGHNA and YNFKEQ. J lost 0 bases, V lost 2 bases, and 10 bases had no gene match. The CDR3 DNA reads as TGTGCCAGCAGCCAACCCCTCTCGGGACTAGCGGGGGGCACGAACACCGGGGAGCTGTTTTTT. Amino acid sequence: CASSQPLSGLAGGTNTGELFF.

The rearrangement uses TRBV15 and TRBJ2-3; D is perhaps TRBD2 (6 bases). Germline V gene lookup returns CDR1 LNHNV and CDR2 YYDKDF (reference sequence). The CDR3 has 15 amino acids. The V gene lost 3 bases and the J gene lost 2 bases, with 12 bases spanning the gap. The CDR3 loop reads CATSSPRGTTDTQYF. DNA for the CDR3: TGTGCCACCAGCAGCCCCCGGGGGACCACAGATACGCAGTATTTT.

This sequence joins TRBV7-2 and TRBJ2-7, with 8 bases fitting TRBD1. The CDR3 is 15 residues long. Germline V CDR1 and CDR2: SGHTA, FQGNSA. V dropped 5 bases and J dropped 3; count of bases not matched to a gene: 9. CDR3 loop: CASSTSGTGSYEQYF. The CDR3 DNA is TGTGCCAGCAGCACGTCCGGGACAGGTAGCTACGAGCAGTACTTC.

This clonotype was observed at least ten times. This chain connects TRBV20-1 to TRBJ1-3; 7 bases are shared with TRBD1. Germline CDR1 DFQATT, CDR2 SNEGSKA (reference sequence). The CDR3 consists of 14 residues. Trimming at V came to 1 base and at J to 0 bases, leaving 0 bases not matched to a gene. CDR3 protein: CSARGDSSGNTIYF. The CDR3 nucleotides read TGCAGTGCTAGAGGGGACAGCTCTGGAAACACCATATATTTT.

The table lists this clonotype with a few counts. A far larger clone differs by one base, so this is likely a read error. The V call is TRBV7-3, the J call TRBJ1-1, with 7 bases fitting TRBD1. This CDR3 is built from 14 residues. The ends lost 6 bases at V and 1 base at J; junction bases unmatched: 5. Germline lookup yields CDR1 SGHTA and CDR2 FQGTGA. The CDR3 nucleotides are TGTGCCAGCAGTCAGAACAGGGGGAACACTGAAGCTTTCTTT. It codes for CASSQNRGNTEAFF.

This clonotype was picked up many times. This chain links TRBV5-4 with TRBJ2-3; no definite D call. V lost 2 bases, J lost 4 bases, and 11 bases lay in between. This CDR3 region has 14 residues. CDR1 and CDR2 from the germline V gene are SGHNT and YYREEE (reference sequence). The CDR3 spells CASSLTSGADTQYF. In nucleotides, the CDR3 is TGTGCCAGCAGCTTAACCTCTGGAGCAGATACGCAGTATTTT.

This clonotype was detected many times. The chain uses TRBV11-2 and TRBJ1-1; D is unclear. Germline V lookup: CDR1 SGHAT, CDR2 FQNNGV. Deletions cut 1 base from V and 7 bases from J, with 7 bases between. This CDR3 is built from 12 residues. For the CDR3, the DNA is TGTGCCAGCAGCTTAGCGGCCGGTGAAGCTTTCTTT. It translates to CASSLAAGEAFF.

This clonotype was counted many times. The rearrangement links TRBV5-4 to TRBJ2-3, with TRBD1 matching over 7 bases. This CDR3 has 15 amino acids. Germline V gene data show CDR1 as SGHNT and CDR2 as YYREEE (reference sequence). Trimming removed 5 bases from V and 3 bases from J; junction bases left unmatched: 9. CDR3 residues: CASSSDRERTDTQYF. CDR3 bases: TGTGCCAGCAGTTCAGACAGGGAGAGGACAGATACGCAGTATTTT. Full variable domain (rest looked up from reference TRBV5-4 and TRBJ2-3): ETGVTQSPTHLIKTRGQQVTLRCSSQSGHNTVSWYQQALGQGPQFIFQYYREEENGRGNFPPRFSGLQFPNYSSELNVNALELDDSALYLCASSSDRERTDTQYFGPGTRLTVL.

This clonotype was recorded at least ten times. The rearrangement joins TRBV5-1 to TRBJ2-3; D gene unclear. Trimming pared 4 bases from V and 4 bases from J, leaving 16 bases between. The CDR3 is 15 amino acids. The V gene's germline CDR1 is SGHRS and CDR2 YFSETQ. In DNA form, the CDR3 reads TGCGCCAGCAGCCCCTTCGAGCAGAGCGCAGATACGCAGTATTTT. Protein sequence: CASSPFEQSADTQYF.

The sample holds many counts of this clonotype. This sequence joins TRBV20-1 and TRBJ1-2, with TRBD1 matching 7 bases. This CDR3 region has 15 residues. The J segment lost 4 bases and the V segment lost 5 bases, leaving 13 bases of the junction unmatched. Germline V gene sequence: CDR1 DFQATT, CDR2 SNEGSKA (reference sequence). The CDR3 is CSALEGAGQFYGYTF. The CDR3 DNA sequence: TGCAGTGCTCTCGAGGGGGCAGGGCAGTTCTATGGCTACACCTTC.

This clonotype has ten or more counts. As DNA, the CDR3 is TGTGCCAGCAGTGAAGGGGGGGGCTGGAGCAATCAGCCCCAGCATTTT. This sequence encodes CASSEGGGWSNQPQHF. The chain recombines TRBV2 with TRBJ1-5; TRBD1 is a possible D gene (6 bases). The V gene's germline CDR1 is SNHLY and CDR2 FYNNEI. V lost 1 base and J 1 base, leaving 11 bases between the germline ends. The length of the CDR3 is 16 residues.

This clonotype was found a few times. The V gene is TRBV19, the J gene TRBJ2-1; D not certain. The germline V gene encodes CDR1 LNHDA and CDR2 SQIVND (reference sequence). The CDR3 is 14 residues long. The V end lost 3 bases, the J end lost 7 bases, and 13 bases lay between the germline ends. The CDR3 loop reads CASSMARDTNEQFF. The CDR3 nucleotides are TGTGCCAGTAGTATGGCCAGAGACACGAATGAGCAGTTCTTC.

The chain links TRBV18 to TRBJ1-1; D is possibly TRBD1 (5 bases). This CDR3 is built from 15 residues. The V gene lost 1 base and the J gene lost 1 base, with 10 bases spanning the gap. Per germline, CDR1 KGHSH and CDR2 LQKENI. In DNA, the CDR3 is TGTGCCAGCTCACCACGAGCAGGGCCGAACACTGAAGCTTTCTTT. Its translation is CASSPRAGPNTEAFF.

This clonotype was counted many times. The chain combines TRBV13 with TRBJ1-2; D gene unclear. The CDR3 sequence is 12 residues long. V was clipped by 5 bases and J by 3 bases, with 7 bases between them. Per the germline V gene, CDR1 is PRHDT and CDR2 is FYEKMQ (reference sequence). CDR3 amino acids: CASSGDYYGYTF. CDR3 sequence (DNA): TGTGCCAGCAGCGGGGATTACTATGGCTACACCTTC.

This chain connects TRBV20-1 to TRBJ2-1; 12 nucleotides match TRBD2. This CDR3 is 15 amino acids long. Germline CDR1 DFQATT, CDR2 SNEGSKA (reference sequence). J lost 4 bases, V lost 3 bases, and 4 bases had no gene match. Written as DNA, the CDR3 is TGCAGTGCTAGGCTAGCGGGAGGGCCGTACAATGAGCAGTTCTTC. Translated, it gives CSARLAGGPYNEQFF.

This clonotype was seen a handful of times. The genes are TRBV27 and TRBJ2-2; possible D gene TRBD1, 6 bases. Germline V gives CDR1 MNHEY, CDR2 SMNVEV (reference sequence). The CDR3 covers 14 residues. V lost 7 bases to trimming and J lost 4 bases, with 13 bases between them. The DNA for the CDR3 is TGTGCCAGCATGAGACAGGCCTTCACCGGGGAGCTGTTTTTT. Its translation: CASMRQAFTGELFF.

This clonotype was seen repeatedly, ten times or more. This sequence joins TRBV18 and TRBJ2-3; 10 nucleotides align to TRBD2. J lost 4 bases, V lost 4 bases, and 5 bases had no gene match. Germline V gene lookup returns CDR1 KGHSH and CDR2 LQKENI. The CDR3 loop spans 15 amino acids. As DNA, the CDR3 is TGTGCCAGCTCACTTTCTAGCGGGGGCGCAGATACGCAGTATTTT. The encoded protein is CASSLSSGGADTQYF.

This clonotype has a count of ten or more. The chain uses TRBV11-2 and TRBJ1-3, with TRBD1 as a possible D gene (5 bases). Germline values: CDR1 SGHAT, CDR2 FQNNGV. The ends were cut back, 5 bases at V and 0 bases at J, with 8 bases in the middle. The CDR3 spans 14 residues. CDR3: CASSHDSSGNTIYF. CDR3 in DNA: TGTGCCAGCAGCCACGACAGCTCTGGAAACACCATATATTTT.

In this sample, this clonotype turned up many times. The V and J genes are TRBV7-2 and TRBJ1-1; the D gene is possibly TRBD1 (5 bases). Germline CDR1 is SGHTA and CDR2 is FQGNSA. V was shortened by 1 base and J by 9 bases, with 15 bases between the two germline ends. The CDR3 consists of 14 residues. This CDR3 reads CASSLVGDGGKAFF. In DNA, the CDR3 is TGTGCCAGCAGCTTAGTTGGGGACGGGGGGAAAGCTTTCTTT.

The table lists this clonotype with a few counts. V and J are TRBV5-1 and TRBJ2-7; 10 bases match TRBD2. From germline, CDR1 is SGHRS and CDR2 YFSETQ. The CDR3 totals 15 residues. The V and J ends lost 3 bases and 4 bases, in that order; junction bases with no gene match: 7. Written as DNA, the CDR3 is TGCGCCAGCAGCTACAGGACTAGCGGCCCTTACGAGCAGTACTTC. Amino acid sequence: CASSYRTSGPYEQYF.